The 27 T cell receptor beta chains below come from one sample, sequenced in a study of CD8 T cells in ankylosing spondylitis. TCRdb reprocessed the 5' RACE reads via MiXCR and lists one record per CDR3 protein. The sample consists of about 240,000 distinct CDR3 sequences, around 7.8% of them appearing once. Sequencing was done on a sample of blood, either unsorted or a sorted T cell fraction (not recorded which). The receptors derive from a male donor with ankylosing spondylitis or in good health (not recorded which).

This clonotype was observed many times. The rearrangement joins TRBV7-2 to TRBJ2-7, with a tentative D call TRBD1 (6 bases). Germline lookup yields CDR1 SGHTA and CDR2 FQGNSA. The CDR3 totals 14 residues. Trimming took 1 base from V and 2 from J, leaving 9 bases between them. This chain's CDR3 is CASSLGQEAYEQYF. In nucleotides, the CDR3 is TGTGCCAGCAGCTTAGGACAGGAAGCCTACGAGCAGTACTTC.

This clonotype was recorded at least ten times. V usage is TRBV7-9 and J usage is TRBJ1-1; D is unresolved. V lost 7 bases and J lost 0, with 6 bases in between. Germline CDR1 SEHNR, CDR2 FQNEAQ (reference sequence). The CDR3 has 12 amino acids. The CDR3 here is CASTPLNTEAFF. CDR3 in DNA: TGTGCCAGCACCCCGCTGAACACTGAAGCTTTCTTT.

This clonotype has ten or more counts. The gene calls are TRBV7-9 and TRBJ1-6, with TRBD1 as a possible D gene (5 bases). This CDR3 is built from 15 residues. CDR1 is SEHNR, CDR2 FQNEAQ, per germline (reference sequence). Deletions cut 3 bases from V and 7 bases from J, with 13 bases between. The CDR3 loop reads CASSLADRTNSPLHF. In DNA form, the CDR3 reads TGTGCCAGCAGCTTGGCCGACAGAACCAATTCACCCCTCCACTTT.

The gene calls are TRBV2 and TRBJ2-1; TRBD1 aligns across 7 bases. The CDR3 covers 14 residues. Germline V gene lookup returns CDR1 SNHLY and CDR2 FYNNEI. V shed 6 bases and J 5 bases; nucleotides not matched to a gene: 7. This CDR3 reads CASRGDRANNEQFF. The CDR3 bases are TGTGCCAGCAGGGGAGACAGGGCCAACAATGAGCAGTTCTTC.

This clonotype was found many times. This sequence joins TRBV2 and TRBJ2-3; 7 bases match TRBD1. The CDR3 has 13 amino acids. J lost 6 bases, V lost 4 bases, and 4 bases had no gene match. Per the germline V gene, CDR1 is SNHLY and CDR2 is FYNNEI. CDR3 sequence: CASSGGQPDTQYF. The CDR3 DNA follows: TGTGCCAGCAGTGGGGGACAGCCCGATACGCAGTATTTT.

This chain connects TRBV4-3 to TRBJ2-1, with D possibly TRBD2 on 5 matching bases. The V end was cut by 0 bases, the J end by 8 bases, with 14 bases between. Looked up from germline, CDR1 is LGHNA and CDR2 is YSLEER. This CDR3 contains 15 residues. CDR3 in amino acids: CASSQDKRAIDEQFF. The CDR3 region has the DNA TGCGCCAGCAGCCAAGATAAGAGGGCTATCGATGAGCAGTTCTTC.

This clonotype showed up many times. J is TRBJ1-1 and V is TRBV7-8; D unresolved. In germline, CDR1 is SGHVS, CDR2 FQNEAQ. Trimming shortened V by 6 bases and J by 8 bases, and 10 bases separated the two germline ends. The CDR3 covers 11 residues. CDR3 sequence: CASRANLEAFF. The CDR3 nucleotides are TGTGCCAGCAGGGCTAATCTCGAAGCTTTCTTT.

For the CDR3, the DNA is TGTGCCAGCAGCCTCTCGGCAGCGGGAAACACCGGGGAGCTGTTTTTT. This codes for CASSLSAAGNTGELFF. V and J are TRBV5-6 and TRBJ2-2; TRBD2 agrees at 7 bases. CDR3 length: 16 amino acids. Germline CDR1 SGHDT, CDR2 YYEEEE. J gave up 2 bases and V 4 bases, and 8 bases lay outside the gene matches.

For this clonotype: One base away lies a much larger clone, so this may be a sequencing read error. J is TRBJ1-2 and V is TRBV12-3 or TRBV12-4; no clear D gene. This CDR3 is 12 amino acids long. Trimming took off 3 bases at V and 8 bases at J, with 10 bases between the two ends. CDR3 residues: CASSFGVTGYTF. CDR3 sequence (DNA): TGTGCCAGCAGTTTTGGTGTGACAGGCTACACCTTC.

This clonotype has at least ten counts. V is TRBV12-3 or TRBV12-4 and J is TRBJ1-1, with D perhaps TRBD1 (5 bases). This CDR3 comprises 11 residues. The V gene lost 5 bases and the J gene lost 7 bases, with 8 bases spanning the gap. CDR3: CASSRTFEAFF. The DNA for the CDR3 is TGTGCCAGCAGTCGGACATTTGAAGCTTTCTTT.

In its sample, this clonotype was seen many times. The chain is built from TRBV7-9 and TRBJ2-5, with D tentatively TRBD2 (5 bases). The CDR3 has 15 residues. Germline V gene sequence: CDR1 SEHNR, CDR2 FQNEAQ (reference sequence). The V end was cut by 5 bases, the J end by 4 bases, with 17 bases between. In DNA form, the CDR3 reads TGTGCCAGCAGCCCCACTAGGTTTGGTCGAGAGACCCAGTACTTC. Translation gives CASSPTRFGRETQYF.

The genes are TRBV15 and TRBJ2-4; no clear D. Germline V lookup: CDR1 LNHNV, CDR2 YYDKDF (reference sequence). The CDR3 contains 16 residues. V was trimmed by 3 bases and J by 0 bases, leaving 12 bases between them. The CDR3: CATSSRQEIAKNIQYF. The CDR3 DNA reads TGTGCCACCAGCAGTCGGCAGGAGATAGCCAAAAACATTCAGTACTTC.

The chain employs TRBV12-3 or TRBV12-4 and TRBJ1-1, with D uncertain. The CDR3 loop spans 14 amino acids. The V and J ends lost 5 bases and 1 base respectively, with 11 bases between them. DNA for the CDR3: TGTGCCAGCAGTGGGTCCACCCAGAACACTGAAGCTTTCTTT. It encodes CASSGSTQNTEAFF.

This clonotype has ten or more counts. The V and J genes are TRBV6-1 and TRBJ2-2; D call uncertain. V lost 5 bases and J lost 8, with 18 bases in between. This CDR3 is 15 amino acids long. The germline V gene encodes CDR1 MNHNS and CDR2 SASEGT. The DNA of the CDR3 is TGTGCCAGCAGTCCACCGACCCCCCTTTTAGGGGAGCTGTTTTTT. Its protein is CASSPPTPLLGELFF.

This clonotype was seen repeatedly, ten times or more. DNA of the CDR3: TGTGCCAGCAGCTTAAGGACAGGGGGAGCTTTCTTT. It encodes CASSLRTGGAFF. The V and J genes are TRBV5-5 and TRBJ1-1; 10 nucleotides align to TRBD1. This CDR3 is 12 amino acids long. CDR1 and CDR2 (germline): SGHKS, YYEKEE (reference sequence). The V gene end was trimmed by 2 bases and the J gene end by 10 bases; junction bases not matched to a gene: 2. Full variable domain (remainder filled in from reference TRBV5-5 and TRBJ1-1): DAGVTQSPTHLIKTRGQQVTLRCSPISGHKSVSWYQQVLGQGPQFIFQYYEKEERGRGNFPDRFSARQFPNYSSELNVNALLLGDSALYLCASSLRTGGAFFGQGTRLTVV.

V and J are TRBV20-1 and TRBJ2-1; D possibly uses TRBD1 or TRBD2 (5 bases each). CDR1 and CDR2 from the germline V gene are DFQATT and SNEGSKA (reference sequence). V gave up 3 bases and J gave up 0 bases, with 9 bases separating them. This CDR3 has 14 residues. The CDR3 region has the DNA TGCAGTGCTAGGCCAGGGAGCTCCTACAATGAGCAGTTCTTC. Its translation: CSARPGSSYNEQFF.

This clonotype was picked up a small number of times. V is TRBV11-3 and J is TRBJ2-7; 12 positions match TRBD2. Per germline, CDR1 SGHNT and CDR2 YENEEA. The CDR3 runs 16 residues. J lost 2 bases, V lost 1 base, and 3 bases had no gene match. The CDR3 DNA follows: TGTGCCAGCAGCTTAGCGGGACTAGCGGGCACCTACGAGCAGTACTTC. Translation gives CASSLAGLAGTYEQYF.

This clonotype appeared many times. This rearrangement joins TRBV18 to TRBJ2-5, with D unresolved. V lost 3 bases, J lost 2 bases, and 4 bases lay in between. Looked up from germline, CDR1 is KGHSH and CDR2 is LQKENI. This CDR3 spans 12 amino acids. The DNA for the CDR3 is TGTGCCAGCTCACCGCAGCAAGAGACCCAGTACTTC. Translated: CASSPQQETQYF.

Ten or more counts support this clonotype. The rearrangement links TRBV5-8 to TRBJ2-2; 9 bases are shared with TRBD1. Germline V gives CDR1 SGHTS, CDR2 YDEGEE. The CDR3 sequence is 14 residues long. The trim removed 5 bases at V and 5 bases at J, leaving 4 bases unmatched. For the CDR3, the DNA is TGTGCCAGCAGAGGACAGGGGTGGACCGGGGAGCTGTTTTTT. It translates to CASRGQGWTGELFF. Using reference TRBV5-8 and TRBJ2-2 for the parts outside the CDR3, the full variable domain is EAGVTQSPTHLIKTRGQQATLRCSPISGHTSVYWYQQALGLGLQFLLWYDEGEERNRGNFPPRFSGRQFPNYSSELNVNALELEDSALYLCASRGQGWTGELFFGEGSRLTVL.

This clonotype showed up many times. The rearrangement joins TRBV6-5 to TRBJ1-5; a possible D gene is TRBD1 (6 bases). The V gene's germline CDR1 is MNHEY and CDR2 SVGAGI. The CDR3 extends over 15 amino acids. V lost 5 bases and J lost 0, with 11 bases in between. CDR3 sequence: CASSLQGYSNQPQHF. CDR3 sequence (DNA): TGTGCCAGCAGTCTACAGGGATATAGCAATCAGCCCCAGCATTTT.

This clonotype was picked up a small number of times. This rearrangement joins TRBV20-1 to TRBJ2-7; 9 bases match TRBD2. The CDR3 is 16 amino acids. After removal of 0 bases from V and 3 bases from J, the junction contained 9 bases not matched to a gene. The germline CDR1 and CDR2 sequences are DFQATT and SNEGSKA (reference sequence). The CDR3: CSARDQGLAGNYEQYF. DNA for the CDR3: TGCAGTGCTAGAGATCAGGGCCTAGCGGGGAACTACGAGCAGTACTTC.

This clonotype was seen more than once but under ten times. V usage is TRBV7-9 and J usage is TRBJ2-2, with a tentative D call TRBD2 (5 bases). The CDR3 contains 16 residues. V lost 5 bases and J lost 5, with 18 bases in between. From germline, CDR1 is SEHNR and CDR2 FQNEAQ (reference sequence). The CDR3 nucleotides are TGTGCCAGCAGCCCCCTTCGACCGGACTGGACCGGGGAGCTGTTTTTT. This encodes CASSPLRPDWTGELFF.

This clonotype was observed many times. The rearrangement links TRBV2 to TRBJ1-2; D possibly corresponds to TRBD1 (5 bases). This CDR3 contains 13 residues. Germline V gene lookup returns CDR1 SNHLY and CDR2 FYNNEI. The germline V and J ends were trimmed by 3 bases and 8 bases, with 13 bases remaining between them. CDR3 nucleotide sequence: TGTGCCAGCAGTGACGGGACCCGTTACGGCTACACCTTC. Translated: CASSDGTRYGYTF.

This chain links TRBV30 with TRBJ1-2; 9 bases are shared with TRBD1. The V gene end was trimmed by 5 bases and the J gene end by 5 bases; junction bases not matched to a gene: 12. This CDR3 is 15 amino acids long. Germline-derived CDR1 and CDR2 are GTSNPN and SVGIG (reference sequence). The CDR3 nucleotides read TGTGCCTGGGCTGGACAGGGGAGCGCCGCTTATGGCTACACCTTC. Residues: CAWAGQGSAAYGYTF.

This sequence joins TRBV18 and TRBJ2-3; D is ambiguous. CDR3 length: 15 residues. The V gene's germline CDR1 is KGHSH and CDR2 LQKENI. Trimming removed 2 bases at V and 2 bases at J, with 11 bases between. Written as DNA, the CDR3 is TGTGCCAGCTCACCAAAATCGGAACTCACAGATACGCAGTATTTT. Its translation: CASSPKSELTDTQYF.

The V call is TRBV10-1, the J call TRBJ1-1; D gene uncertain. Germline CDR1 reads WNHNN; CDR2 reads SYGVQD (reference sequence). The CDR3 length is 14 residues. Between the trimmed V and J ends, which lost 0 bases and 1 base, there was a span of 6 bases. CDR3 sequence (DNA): TGCGCCAGCAGTGAGTCCCTGGGGAACACTGAAGCTTTCTTT. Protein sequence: CASSESLGNTEAFF.

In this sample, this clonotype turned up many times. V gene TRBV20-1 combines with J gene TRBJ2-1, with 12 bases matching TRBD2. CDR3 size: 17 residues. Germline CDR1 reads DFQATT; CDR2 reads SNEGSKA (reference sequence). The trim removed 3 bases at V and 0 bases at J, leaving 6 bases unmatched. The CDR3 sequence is CSASRGLAGLSYNEQFF. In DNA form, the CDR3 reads TGCAGTGCTAGCAGGGGACTAGCGGGTCTCTCCTACAATGAGCAGTTCTTC.